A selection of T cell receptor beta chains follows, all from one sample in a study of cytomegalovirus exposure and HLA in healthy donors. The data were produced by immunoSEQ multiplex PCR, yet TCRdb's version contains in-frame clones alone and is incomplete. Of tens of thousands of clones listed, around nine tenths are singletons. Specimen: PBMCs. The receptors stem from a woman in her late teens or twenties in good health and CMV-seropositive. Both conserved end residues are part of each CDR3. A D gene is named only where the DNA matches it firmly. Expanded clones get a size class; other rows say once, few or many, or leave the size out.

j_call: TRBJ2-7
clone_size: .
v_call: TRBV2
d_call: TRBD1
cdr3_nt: TGTGCCAGCAGCGTATCGACTGCCACAGGGGACGAGCAGTACTTC
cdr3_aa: CASSVSTATGDEQYF

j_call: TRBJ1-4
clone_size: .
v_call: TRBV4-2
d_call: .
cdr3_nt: TGTGCCAGCAGCCAAGAACAGGACGTTAATGAAAAACTGTTTTTT
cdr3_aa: CASSQEQDVNEKLFF

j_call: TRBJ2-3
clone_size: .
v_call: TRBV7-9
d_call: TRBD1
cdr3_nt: TGTGCCAGCACCGCGACAGGGTTCACAGATACGCAGTATTTT
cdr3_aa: CASTATGFTDTQYF

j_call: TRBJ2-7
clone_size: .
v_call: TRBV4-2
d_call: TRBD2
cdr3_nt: TGTGCCAGCAGCCAAGATAGGAGTAGCGGGAGCGGTGAGCAGTACTTC
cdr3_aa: CASSQDRSSGSGEQYF

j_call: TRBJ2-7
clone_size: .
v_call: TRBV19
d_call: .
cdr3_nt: TGTGCCAGTAGTTTCTCCGGGACTTTCTACGAGCAGTACTTC
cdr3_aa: CASSFSGTFYEQYF

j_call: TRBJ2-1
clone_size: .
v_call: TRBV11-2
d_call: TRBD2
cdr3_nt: TGTGCCAGCAGCTTACGAGCGGGAGGGCTAAATGAGCAGTTCTTC
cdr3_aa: CASSLRAGGLNEQFF

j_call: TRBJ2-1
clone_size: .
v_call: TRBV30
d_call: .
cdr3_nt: TGTGCCTGGAGTCTCTCGGGGTACAATGAGCAGTTCTTC
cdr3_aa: CAWSLSGYNEQFF

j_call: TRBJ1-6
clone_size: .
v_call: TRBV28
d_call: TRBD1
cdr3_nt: TGTGCCAGCAGCCCTCAACAGGGGGCGACAGGAAATTCACCCCTCCACTTT
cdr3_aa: CASSPQQGATGNSPLHF

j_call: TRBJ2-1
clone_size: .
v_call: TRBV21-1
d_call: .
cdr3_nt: TGTGCCAGCAGCGCAAGGGACTACCTCGAGTCCTACAATGAGCAGTTCTTC
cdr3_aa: CASSARDYLESYNEQFF

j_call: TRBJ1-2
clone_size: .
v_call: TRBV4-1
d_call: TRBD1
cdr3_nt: TGCGCCAGCAGCACACGACAGGGGCCGGCCTATGGCTACACCTTC
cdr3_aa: CASSTRQGPAYGYTF

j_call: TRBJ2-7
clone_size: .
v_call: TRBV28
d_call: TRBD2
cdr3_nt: TGTGCCAGCGGGCTAGCGGTAATCTACGGGCAGTACTTC
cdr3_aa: CASGLAVIYGQYF

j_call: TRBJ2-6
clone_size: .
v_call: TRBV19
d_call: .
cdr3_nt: TGTGCCAGTAGTACTCCAGGATCTGGGGCCAACGTCCTGACTTTC
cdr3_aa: CASSTPGSGANVLTF

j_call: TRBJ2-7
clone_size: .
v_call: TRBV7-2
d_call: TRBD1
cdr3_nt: TGTGCCAGCAGCTTCTCCGGGACAGACTCCTACGAGCAGTACTTC
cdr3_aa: CASSFSGTDSYEQYF

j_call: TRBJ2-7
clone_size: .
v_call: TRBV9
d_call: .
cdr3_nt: TGTGCCAGCAGCGTAGAGTCCCAACAGGGCCCCTACGAGCAGTACTTC
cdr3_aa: CASSVESQQGPYEQYF

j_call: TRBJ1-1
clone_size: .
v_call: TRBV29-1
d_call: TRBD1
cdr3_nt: TGCAGCGTTGGTGACAGGGGAGACACTGAAGCTTTCTTT
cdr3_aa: CSVGDRGDTEAFF

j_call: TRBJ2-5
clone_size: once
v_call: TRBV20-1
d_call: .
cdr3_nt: TGCAGTGCTGGTCGGGAGACCCAGTACTTC
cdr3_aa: CSAGRETQYF

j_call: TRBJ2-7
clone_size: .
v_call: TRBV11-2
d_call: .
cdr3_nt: TGTGCCAGCAGCCAAGCATCGAGCTCCTACGAGCAGTACTTC
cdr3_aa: CASSQASSSYEQYF

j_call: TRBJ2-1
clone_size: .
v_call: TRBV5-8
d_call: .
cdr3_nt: TGTGCCAGCAGCTCCGGGACCAAGGGGGTCTCCTACAATGAGCAGTTCTTC
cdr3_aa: CASSSGTKGVSYNEQFF

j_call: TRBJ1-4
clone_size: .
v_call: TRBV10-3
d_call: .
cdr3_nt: TGTGCCATCAGTGGGAGAGGGGAAAAACTGTTTTTT
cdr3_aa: CAISGRGEKLFF

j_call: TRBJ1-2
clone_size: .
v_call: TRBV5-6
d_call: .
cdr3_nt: TGTGCCAGCAGCTTGGGGACAATCTATGGCTACACCTTC
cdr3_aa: CASSLGTIYGYTF

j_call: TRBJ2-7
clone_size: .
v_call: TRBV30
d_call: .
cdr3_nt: TGTGCCTGGAGGCCAACGGGGGATTTCGACGAGCAGTACTTC
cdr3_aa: CAWRPTGDFDEQYF

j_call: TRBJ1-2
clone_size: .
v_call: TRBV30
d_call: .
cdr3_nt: TGTGCCTGGGGGCCACACCTCTATGGCTACACCTTC
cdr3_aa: CAWGPHLYGYTF

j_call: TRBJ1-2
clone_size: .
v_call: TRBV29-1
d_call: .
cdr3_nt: TGCAGCGTTGGAGCCAGACAGCCATTCTATGGCTACACCTTC
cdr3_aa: CSVGARQPFYGYTF

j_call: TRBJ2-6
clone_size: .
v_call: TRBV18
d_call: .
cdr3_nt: TGTGCCAGCTCACCAGGGGAGGGGGCCAACGTCCTGACTTTC
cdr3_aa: CASSPGEGANVLTF

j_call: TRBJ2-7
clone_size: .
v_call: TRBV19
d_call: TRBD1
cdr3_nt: TGTGCCAGTAGTAGCCAGGGACAGGGATCCTACGAGCAGTACTTC
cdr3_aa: CASSSQGQGSYEQYF

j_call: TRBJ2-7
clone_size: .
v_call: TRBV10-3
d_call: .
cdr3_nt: TGTGCCATCAGTGAGAGGGTCAGGGAATTTTGGGAGCAGTACTTC
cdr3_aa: CAISERVREFWEQYF

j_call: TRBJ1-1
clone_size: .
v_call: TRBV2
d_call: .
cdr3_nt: TGTGCCTGCGGGGAAGGGGCCGATTTTTTT
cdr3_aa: CACGEGADFF

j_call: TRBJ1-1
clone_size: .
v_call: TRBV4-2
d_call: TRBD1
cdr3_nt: TGTGCCAGCAGCCAAGACCCGGGACAGGGGGCGACTGAAGCTTTCTTT
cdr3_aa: CASSQDPGQGATEAFF